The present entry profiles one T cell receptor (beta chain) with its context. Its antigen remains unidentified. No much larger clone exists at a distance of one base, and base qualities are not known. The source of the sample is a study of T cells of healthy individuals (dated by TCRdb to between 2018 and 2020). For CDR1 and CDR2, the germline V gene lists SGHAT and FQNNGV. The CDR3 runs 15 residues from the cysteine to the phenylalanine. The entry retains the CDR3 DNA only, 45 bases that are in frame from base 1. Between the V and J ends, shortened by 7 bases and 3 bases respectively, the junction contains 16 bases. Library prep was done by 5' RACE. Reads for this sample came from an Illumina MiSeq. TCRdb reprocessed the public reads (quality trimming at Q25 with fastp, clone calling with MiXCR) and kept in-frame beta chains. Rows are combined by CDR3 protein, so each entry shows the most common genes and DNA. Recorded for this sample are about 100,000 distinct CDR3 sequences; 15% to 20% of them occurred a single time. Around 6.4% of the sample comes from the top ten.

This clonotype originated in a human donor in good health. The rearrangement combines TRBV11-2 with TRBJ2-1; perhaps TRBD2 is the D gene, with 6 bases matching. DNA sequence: TGTGCCAGCACCGTGGGGAGGCCGGACTACAATGAGCAGTTCTTC. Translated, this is CASTVGRPDYNEQFF.